Listed here are 29 T cell receptor beta chains from one sample, sequenced in a study of T cells after yellow fever vaccination. Using its own MiXCR run on the 5' RACE reads, TCRdb lists one record per CDR3 protein. The sample carries approximately 550,000 distinct CDR3 sequences, about a fifth recorded once. The source was PBMCs, collected 15 days after the yellow fever booster vaccination. These receptors all come from a young man who received the YFV17D yellow fever vaccine.

This clonotype has at least ten counts. The rearrangement joins TRBV6-2 or TRBV6-3 to TRBJ2-5; D is ambiguous. Germline CDR1 is MNHEY and CDR2 is SVGEGT. The germline V and J ends were trimmed by 7 bases and 3 bases, with 6 bases remaining between them. CDR3 length equals 11 residues. The CDR3: CASISEETQYF. CDR3 DNA sequence: TGTGCCAGCATTTCCGAAGAGACCCAGTACTTC.

The chain carries TRBV30 and TRBJ1-4; D unresolved. The V end lost 3 bases, the J end lost 5 bases, and 7 bases lay between the germline ends. The germline gives CDR1 GTSNPN, CDR2 SVGIG (reference sequence). The CDR3 covers 12 residues. CDR3 region: CAWRGANEKLFF. CDR3 bases: TGTGCCTGGAGGGGCGCGAATGAAAAACTGTTTTTT. Based on the CDR3 plus reference TRBV30 and TRBJ1-4, the full variable domain is SQTIHQWPATLVQPVGSPLSLECTVEGTSNPNLYWYRQAAGRGLQLLFYSVGIGQISSEVPQNLSASRPQDRQFILSSKKLLLSDSGFYLCAWRGANEKLFFGSGTQLSVL.

The chain is built from TRBV12-3 or TRBV12-4 and TRBJ2-2; possibly TRBD2 for D (5 bases). V lost 5 bases and J lost 1, with 11 bases in between. CDR3 length: 15 amino acids. In nucleotides, the CDR3 is TGTGCCAGCAGTAGGGAGACTCAGAACACCGGGGAGCTGTTTTTT. Translating gives CASSRETQNTGELFF.

The V and J genes are TRBV12-3 or TRBV12-4 and TRBJ2-7; the match to TRBD1 covers 10 bases. Unmatched junction bases numbered 10, after V lost 6 bases and J lost 5 bases. CDR3 length: 15 residues. The CDR3 here is CASSATSGTGDEQYF. The CDR3 DNA follows: TGTGCCAGCAGCGCCACCTCCGGGACAGGGGACGAGCAGTACTTC.

This clonotype occurred a few times. The chain joins TRBV6-5 to TRBJ2-7; the D gene is possibly TRBD1 (5 bases). V lost 4 bases to trimming and J lost 4 bases, with 20 bases between them. The CDR3 length is 16 residues. The germline CDR1 and CDR2 sequences are MNHEY and SVGAGI. Here the CDR3 DNA reads TGTGCCAGCAGTTGGGGTCTCCAGGGATTGGAGTACGAGCAGTACTTC. This gives the protein CASSWGLQGLEYEQYF.

V and J are TRBV9 and TRBJ2-1; unclear D gene. This CDR3 has 14 residues. V was shortened by 0 bases and J by 7 bases, with 11 bases between the two germline ends. The V gene's germline CDR1 is SGDLS and CDR2 YYNGEE. DNA of the CDR3: TGTGCCAGCAGCGTAGGGGATGCGATTAATGAGCAGTTCTTC. Its protein is CASSVGDAINEQFF.

J is TRBJ2-1 and V is TRBV4-3; possibly TRBD2 for D (6 bases). CDR3 length: 14 amino acids. Trimming removed 0 bases from V and 8 bases from J, with 11 bases in between. Germline CDR1 reads LGHNA; CDR2 reads YSLEER. The CDR3 reads CASSQETRGDEQFF. For the CDR3, the DNA is TGCGCCAGCAGCCAAGAGACTAGGGGCGATGAGCAGTTCTTC.

There are a few counts of this clonotype. J is TRBJ2-2 and V is TRBV10-3; D ambiguous. Germline V gives CDR1 ENHRY, CDR2 SYGVKD. Trimming removed 10 bases at V and 0 bases at J, with 6 bases between. This CDR3 spans 12 amino acids. The CDR3 here is CATLANTGELFF. CDR3 sequence (DNA): TGTGCCACTCTGGCGAACACCGGGGAGCTGTTTTTT.

V and J are TRBV20-1 and TRBJ2-1, with 9 bases identical to TRBD1. The CDR3 is 16 amino acids. CDR1 is DFQATT, CDR2 SNEGSKA, per germline (reference sequence). The J segment lost 4 bases and the V segment lost 1 base, leaving 8 bases of the junction unmatched. CDR3 loop: CSARGERQGGYNEQFF. For the CDR3, the DNA is TGCAGTGCTAGAGGGGAGAGACAGGGGGGTTACAATGAGCAGTTCTTC.

The chain employs TRBV20-1 and TRBJ2-7, with D perhaps given as TRBD1 or TRBD2 (5 bases each). The V and J ends lost 3 bases and 5 bases respectively, with 14 bases between them. Germline V gene sequence: CDR1 DFQATT, CDR2 SNEGSKA (reference sequence). This CDR3 spans 13 amino acids. This CDR3 is CSASLLSGHEQYF. CDR3 nucleotide sequence: TGCAGTGCTAGTTTACTATCGGGACACGAGCAGTACTTC.

This clonotype was found many times. The chain is built from TRBV7-2 and TRBJ2-7; 9 nucleotides agree with TRBD2. Germline CDR1 reads SGHTA; CDR2 reads FQGNSA. CDR3 length equals 16 residues. Germline trimming cut 5 bases from V and 4 bases from J; bases unmatched to any gene: 12. CDR3 sequence reads: CASSATWGGRAYEQYF. The CDR3 DNA reads as TGTGCCAGCAGCGCAACGTGGGGCGGGAGGGCTTACGAGCAGTACTTC.

The V and J genes are TRBV5-1 and TRBJ2-5; 7 nucleotides match TRBD2. Germline V gene lookup returns CDR1 SGHRS and CDR2 YFSETQ. The CDR3 loop spans 14 amino acids. The J segment lost 4 bases and the V segment lost 4 bases, leaving 7 bases of the junction unmatched. In DNA, the CDR3 is TGCGCCAGCAGCGTGTGGTCTAGCGGAGAGACCCAGTACTTC. Translating gives CASSVWSSGETQYF.

In DNA, the CDR3 is TGCGCCAGCAGCTTAGCTGGGACAGGAGGAGGCTACGAGCAGTACTTC. Translated: CASSLAGTGGGYEQYF. This rearrangement joins TRBV5-1 to TRBJ2-7, with 8 bases fitting TRBD1. This CDR3 is 16 amino acids long. Germline V CDR1 and CDR2: SGHRS, YFSETQ. After removal of 2 bases from V and 3 bases from J, the junction contained 10 bases not matched to a gene.

Only a few counts were recorded for this clonotype. The chain employs TRBV12-3 or TRBV12-4 and TRBJ2-7; D is unclear. CDR3 length: 13 residues. The V gene lost 4 bases and the J gene lost 3 bases, with 10 bases spanning the gap. CDR3 loop: CASSSRAHYEQYF. In nucleotides, the CDR3 is TGTGCCAGCAGTTCCAGAGCTCACTACGAGCAGTACTTC.

This clonotype appeared a few times. DNA for the CDR3: TGCGCCAGCAGCTTGGCCGGTCGGGAAATGGCAGATACGCAGTATTTT. As protein: CASSLAGREMADTQYF. The gene calls are TRBV5-1 and TRBJ2-3, with D possibly being TRBD2 (5 bases). V lost 0 bases and J lost 4, with 15 bases in between. Germline CDR1 SGHRS, CDR2 YFSETQ. The CDR3 length is 16 residues.

This clonotype was recorded a few times. The rearrangement joins TRBV12-3 or TRBV12-4 to TRBJ1-5, with D perhaps matching TRBD1 (6 bases). V was clipped by 3 bases and J by 7 bases, with 13 bases between them. The CDR3 has 14 residues. The CDR3 DNA reads TGTGCCAGCAGTTTGTCTACAGGGACCCAGCCCCAGCATTTT. Its protein product is CASSLSTGTQPQHF.

CDR3 residues: CASTQTGDTGELFF. Here the CDR3 DNA reads TGTGCCAGCACTCAGACAGGGGACACCGGGGAGCTGTTTTTT. The V and J genes are TRBV6-5 and TRBJ2-2, with 8 bases aligning to TRBD1. The V and J ends lost 7 bases and 3 bases, in that order; junction bases with no gene match: 4. Germline V gene data show CDR1 as MNHEY and CDR2 as SVGAGI. The CDR3 loop spans 14 amino acids.

In this sample, this clonotype turned up a few times. The rearrangement joins TRBV7-2 to TRBJ2-7; no firm D call. Trimming took off 2 bases at V and 2 bases at J, with 16 bases between the two ends. Germline lookup yields CDR1 SGHTA and CDR2 FQGNSA. This CDR3 has 16 amino acids. CDR3 sequence (DNA): TGTGCCAGCAGCTTAAGTTGGGTGGGCTACACCTACGAGCAGTACTTC. Its protein is CASSLSWVGYTYEQYF.

The V gene is TRBV9, the J gene TRBJ2-1, with 15 positions matching TRBD2. V gave up 0 bases and J gave up 4 bases; unmatched junction bases: 2. This CDR3 region has 17 residues. The germline V gene encodes CDR1 SGDLS and CDR2 YYNGEE. The CDR3 is CASSVDGTSGGYNEQFF. CDR3 nucleotide sequence: TGTGCCAGCAGCGTAGACGGGACTAGCGGGGGGTACAATGAGCAGTTCTTC.

The chain recombines TRBV18 with TRBJ1-6; D call uncertain. Germline assignment: CDR1 KGHSH and CDR2 LQKENI. Trimming shortened V by 3 bases and J by 0 bases, and 12 bases separated the two germline ends. The CDR3 is made up of 17 amino acids. The CDR3 DNA follows: TGTGCCAGCTCACCTCCGGACCGGAGCTCCTATAATTCACCCCTCCACTTT. Translating it yields CASSPPDRSSYNSPLHF.

This sequence joins TRBV19 and TRBJ2-1; 7 nucleotides align to TRBD1. The V segment lost 4 bases and the J segment 7 bases; nucleotides outside the gene matches: 4. The CDR3 is made up of 13 amino acids. The germline CDR1 and CDR2 sequences are LNHDA and SQIVND (reference sequence). In DNA, the CDR3 is TGTGCCAGTAGTAGGGACAGACGGAATGAGCAGTTCTTC. Protein product: CASSRDRRNEQFF.

The chain uses TRBV20-1 and TRBJ2-3; D is possibly TRBD2 (5 bases). The CDR3 covers 15 residues. Trimming took off 0 bases at V and 3 bases at J, with 13 bases between the two ends. The germline V gene has CDR1 DFQATT and CDR2 SNEGSKA (reference sequence). The CDR3 reads CSARDRLAKTDTQYF. CDR3 coding DNA: TGCAGTGCTAGAGATCGCCTAGCCAAGACAGATACGCAGTATTTT.

The chain has TRBV10-3 and TRBJ2-1; 8 bases are shared with TRBD2. The V gene's germline CDR1 is ENHRY and CDR2 SYGVKD. The CDR3 is 14 residues long. The trim removed 10 bases at V and 6 bases at J, leaving 11 bases unmatched. The CDR3 DNA follows: TGTGCCACCAAACAGCGGGAGTTGGTCAATGAGCAGTTCTTC. Translated, it gives CATKQRELVNEQFF.

The V call is TRBV20-1, the J call TRBJ2-7; 12 bases are a match to TRBD1. V lost 6 bases, J lost 4 bases, and 7 bases stayed unmatched. The CDR3 sequence is 14 residues long. Looked up from germline, CDR1 is DFQATT and CDR2 is SNEGSKA (reference sequence). CDR3 region: CSARDRGRTYEQYF. CDR3 DNA: TGCAGTGCCCGGGACAGGGGGCGTACTTACGAGCAGTACTTC.

The chain combines TRBV28 with TRBJ2-5; D perhaps matches TRBD2 (6 bases). The CDR3 loop spans 13 amino acids. Deletions cut 9 bases from V and 4 bases from J, with 15 bases between. Germline V gives CDR1 MDHEN, CDR2 SYDVKM. The CDR3 nucleotides are TGTGCCAGTCAGGAGGGCTCACGAGAGACCCAGTACTTC. This codes for CASQEGSRETQYF.

This clonotype was counted a few times. The rearrangement uses TRBV29-1 and TRBJ2-3; TRBD2 matches 10 bases. There are 21 residues in the CDR3. Trimming took 1 base from V and 5 from J; bases not matched to a gene: 24. From germline, CDR1 is SQVTM and CDR2 ANQGSEA. CDR3 residues: CSVEVREIGTSGAKVEDTQYF. CDR3 in DNA: TGCAGCGTTGAAGTACGGGAGATTGGTACTAGCGGGGCTAAGGTAGAAGATACGCAGTATTTT.

This clonotype has a handful of counts. The chain links TRBV5-6 to TRBJ1-4, with TRBD1 matching over 7 bases. CDR1 is SGHDT, CDR2 YYEEEE, per germline. The CDR3 is made up of 14 amino acids. V was pared by 5 bases and J by 7 bases, with 8 bases of the junction left unmatched. The CDR3 coding sequence is TGTGCCAGCAGGATAAGGACAGGCACTGAAAAACTGTTTTTT. The encoded protein is CASRIRTGTEKLFF. Filled out from reference TRBV5-6 and TRBJ1-4, the complete variable domain reads DAGVTQSPTHLIKTRGQQVTLRCSPKSGHDTVSWYQQALGQGPQFIFQYYEEEERQRGNFPDRFSGHQFPNYSSELNVNALLLGDSALYLCASRIRTGTEKLFFGSGTQLSVL.

The V gene is TRBV12-3 or TRBV12-4, the J gene TRBJ2-7; 7 nucleotides match TRBD1. J lost 2 bases, V lost 3 bases, and 13 bases had no gene match. This CDR3 is built from 17 residues. CDR3 coding DNA: TGTGCCAGCAGTTTGGACAGGACCTTCCTAGGAACCTACGAGCAGTACTTC. It encodes CASSLDRTFLGTYEQYF.

The V and J genes are TRBV27 and TRBJ1-1, with D possibly being TRBD1 (5 bases). Germline values: CDR1 MNHEY, CDR2 SMNVEV (reference sequence). With 2 bases removed from V and 4 bases from J, the gap between germline ends came to 11 bases. This CDR3 has 14 residues. CDR3 protein: CASSLRRGGTEAFF. As DNA, the CDR3 is TGTGCCAGCAGTTTAAGGAGGGGCGGCACTGAAGCTTTCTTT.